A single sample gave rise to the 11 T cell receptor beta chains below, sequenced in a study of blood T cell repertoires in COVID-19. Libraries were prepared by immunoSEQ multiplex PCR; TCRdb keeps only in-frame clonotypes and omits some of them. Among 230,000 or so clones listed, 80% to 90% were seen once. Sequencing input: peripheral blood. The receptors originated from a woman aged 40 to 55 who had recovered from COVID-19.

This clone was recorded once. As DNA, the CDR3 is TGCGCCAGCAGCCAACCGGGACAGGGTAGGTATCAGCCCCAGCATTTT. Translation: CASSQPGQGRYQPQHF. V gene TRBV4-1 combines with J gene TRBJ1-5; TRBD1 agrees at 9 bases. Germline V gene data show CDR1 as MGHRA and CDR2 as YSYEKL. The CDR3 runs 16 residues. The J segment lost 5 bases and the V segment lost 2 bases, leaving 7 bases of the junction unmatched.

The chain is built from TRBV6-5 and TRBJ2-3; tentatively, D is TRBD1 (6 bases). V gave up 2 bases and J gave up 2 bases, with 8 bases separating them. Germline V gene data show CDR1 as MNHEY and CDR2 as SVGAGI. The CDR3 extends over 14 amino acids. The CDR3 DNA is TGTGCCAGCAGTTACGGACAGAACACAGATACGCAGTATTTT. Translating it yields CASSYGQNTDTQYF.

The V call is TRBV11-3, the J call TRBJ2-2; the match to TRBD2 covers 7 bases. This CDR3 has 17 amino acids. Germline CDR1 reads SGHNT; CDR2 reads YENEEA. V shed 3 bases and J 6 bases; nucleotides not matched to a gene: 13. CDR3 in DNA: TGTGCCAGCAGCTTCTCCACAACGGGGGGAAGTGCCGGGGAGCTGTTTTTT. Amino acid sequence: CASSFSTTGGSAGELFF.

This chain uses TRBV19 with TRBJ1-2, with D possibly TRBD1 on 5 matching bases. This CDR3 is built from 14 residues. The V end lost 5 bases, the J end lost 8 bases, and 18 bases lay between the germline ends. CDR1 is LNHDA and CDR2 is SQIVND in the germline V gene (reference sequence). Written as DNA, the CDR3 is TGTGCCAGTAGTGAGCGGGGCTGGGCAGAGGGCTACACCTTC. Translation: CASSERGWAEGYTF.

This chain connects TRBV19 to TRBJ2-7; 8 bases agree with TRBD1. The CDR3 is 13 amino acids. Germline assignment: CDR1 LNHDA and CDR2 SQIVND (reference sequence). Trimming at V came to 4 bases and at J to 5 bases, leaving 4 bases not matched to a gene. The DNA for the CDR3 is TGTGCCAGTAGTAAGGCAGGGGGCGACGAGCAGTACGTC. This codes for CASSKAGGDEQYV.

The J gene is TRBJ1-3, the V gene TRBV7-2, with a possible D match to TRBD1 (5 bases). The CDR3 consists of 15 residues. Between the trimmed V and J ends, which lost 2 bases and 2 bases, there was a span of 10 bases. The germline V gene has CDR1 SGHTA and CDR2 FQGNSA. This chain's CDR3 is CASSLLGGAGNTIYF. The CDR3 nucleotides are TGTGCCAGCAGCTTACTCGGGGGAGCTGGAAACACCATATATTTT.

This sequence joins TRBV6-6 and TRBJ2-5, with D perhaps TRBD1 (5 bases). The CDR3 is 13 amino acids. Germline CDR1 and CDR2: MNHNY and SVGAGI (reference sequence). Trimming took 0 bases from V and 5 from J, leaving 7 bases between them. The CDR3 DNA follows: TGTGCCAGCAGTTACTCGAAGGGGGAGACCCAGTACTTC. The encoded protein is CASSYSKGETQYF.

This sequence joins TRBV30 and TRBJ2-1; maybe TRBD1 (5 bases). The V end was cut by 2 bases, the J end by 4 bases, with 21 bases between. Germline CDR1 GTSNPN, CDR2 SVGIG (reference sequence). The CDR3 spans 17 residues. CDR3 in amino acids: CAWSKGPSVGEYNEQFF. In DNA, the CDR3 is TGTGCCTGGAGTAAGGGGCCAAGCGTAGGGGAATACAATGAGCAGTTCTTC.

V gene TRBV12-3 or TRBV12-4 combines with J gene TRBJ2-1; no clear D. V gave up 0 bases and J gave up 9 bases, with 6 bases separating them. The CDR3 consists of 12 residues. The CDR3 here is CASSLAPSEQFF. In DNA form, the CDR3 reads TGTGCCAGCAGTTTAGCGCCCAGTGAGCAGTTCTTC.

The chain couples TRBV5-6 to TRBJ1-3; 9 bases line up with TRBD1. Germline CDR1 SGHDT, CDR2 YYEEEE. The J segment lost 0 bases and the V segment lost 5 bases, leaving 3 bases of the junction unmatched. CDR3 length equals 15 residues. The CDR3 DNA reads as TGTGCCAGCAGACAGACAGGGGGCTCTGGAAACACCATATATTTT. This translates into CASRQTGGSGNTIYF.

The chain carries TRBV4-1 and TRBJ1-5; TRBD1 is a possible D gene (5 bases). The ends were cut back, 1 base at V and 6 bases at J, with 16 bases in the middle. The CDR3 covers 16 residues. CDR1 MGHRA and CDR2 YSYEKL come from the germline V gene. CDR3 residues: CASSQARFREGQPQHF. CDR3 coding DNA: TGCGCCAGCAGCCAAGCCCGCTTCAGGGAAGGTCAGCCCCAGCATTTT.